These 14 T cell receptor beta chains were all obtained from the same sample, sequenced in a study of T cells in Graves' hyperthyroidism and ophthalmopathy. Researchers amplified the TCR beta CDR3 regions from RNA transcripts. HTBI primers were used for first-round RT-PCR of the TCR CDR3. MiXCR, applied by TCRdb to the multiplex PCR reads, yields one record per CDR3 protein. This table has around 580,000 distinct CDR3 sequences, approximately 15% appearing once. The sample taken for sequencing was blood. The receptors come from a woman aged 18-35 years with Graves' hyperthyroidism.

The chain is built from TRBV3-1 and TRBJ2-3, with TRBD1 as a possible D gene (7 bases). V gave up 4 bases and J gave up 7 bases, with 21 bases separating them. This CDR3 contains 16 residues. The germline V gene has CDR1 LGHDT and CDR2 YNNKEL (reference sequence). CDR3 coding DNA: TGTGCCAGCAGCCCTGGAGGGACAGTTATAGGGAATACGCAGTATTTT. Protein product: CASSPGGTVIGNTQYF.

This clonotype was recorded a few times. The J gene is TRBJ2-2, the V gene TRBV12-3 or TRBV12-4; TRBD2 might be the D (5 bases). This CDR3 region has 14 residues. The ends were cut back, 2 bases at V and 6 bases at J, with 10 bases in the middle. The CDR3 DNA sequence: TGTGCCAGCAGTTTAACGGGGTGGGCCGGGGAGCTGTTTTTT. It yields the protein CASSLTGWAGELFF.

The V gene is TRBV30, the J gene TRBJ1-5; D uncertain. Germline values: CDR1 GTSNPN, CDR2 SVGIG (reference sequence). Trimming shortened V by 1 base and J by 1 base, and 8 bases separated the two germline ends. This CDR3 region has 14 residues. CDR3 region: CAWSGPWSNQPQHF. CDR3 nucleotides: TGTGCCTGGAGTGGCCCTTGGAGCAATCAGCCCCAGCATTTT.

The rearrangement joins TRBV3-1 to TRBJ2-7; no clear D gene. Germline assignment: CDR1 LGHDT and CDR2 YNNKEL (reference sequence). Trimming left V 0 bases short and J 4 bases short, with 13 bases between. The CDR3 runs to 15 residues. The CDR3 protein is CASSQDPASWYEQYF. The DNA for the CDR3 is TGTGCCAGCAGCCAAGACCCGGCGAGCTGGTACGAGCAGTACTTC.

This clonotype has ten or more counts. This rearrangement joins TRBV20-1 to TRBJ1-1; D gene unclear. The germline V gene has CDR1 DFQATT and CDR2 SNEGSKA (reference sequence). The CDR3 totals 15 residues. V was trimmed by 4 bases and J by 4 bases, leaving 19 bases between them. The CDR3 here is CSANSRFQRSTEAFF. CDR3 coding DNA: TGCAGTGCTAATTCCCGGTTTCAACGGAGCACTGAAGCTTTCTTT.

This clonotype was detected only a few times. The V gene is TRBV6-1, the J gene TRBJ2-2, with a tentative D call TRBD1 (7 bases). The CDR3 sequence is 13 residues long. Germline CDR1 is MNHNS and CDR2 is SASEGT. V was cut by 6 bases and J by 8 bases, with 13 bases left in between. The CDR3 loop reads CASSQGGPGELFF. Here the CDR3 DNA reads TGTGCCAGCAGCCAGGGGGGACCGGGGGAGCTGTTTTTT.

This sequence joins TRBV28 and TRBJ1-4, with a possible D match to TRBD1 (5 bases). V lost 3 bases to trimming and J lost 3 bases, with 14 bases between them. Germline CDR1 reads MDHEN; CDR2 reads SYDVKM. The CDR3 spans 16 residues. CDR3 in amino acids: CASSFPWAGSNEKLFF. The CDR3 DNA reads TGTGCCAGCAGTTTTCCGTGGGCAGGGTCTAATGAAAAACTGTTTTTT.

This clonotype has at least ten counts. The rearrangement joins TRBV18 to TRBJ1-1; maybe TRBD1 (5 bases). Germline CDR1 reads KGHSH; CDR2 reads LQKENI. The CDR3 totals 14 residues. The V end lost 3 bases, the J end lost 1 base, and 9 bases lay between the germline ends. This CDR3 reads CASSPGLTNTEAFF. CDR3 in DNA: TGTGCCAGCTCACCGGGACTGACGAACACTGAAGCTTTCTTT.

This clonotype occurred many times. The chain recombines TRBV28 with TRBJ2-1, with 7 bases matching TRBD1. Trimming removed 5 bases from V and 3 bases from J; junction bases left unmatched: 7. The germline V gene has CDR1 MDHEN and CDR2 SYDVKM. The CDR3 loop spans 15 amino acids. The CDR3 sequence is CASSLRGTVYNEQFF. The CDR3 region has the DNA TGTGCCAGCAGTCTTAGGGGGACAGTCTACAATGAGCAGTTCTTC. The variable domain in full, with the rest retrieved from reference TRBV28 and TRBJ2-1, is DVKVTQSSRYLVKRTGEKVFLECVQDMDHENMFWYRQDPGLGLRLIYFSYDVKMKEKGDIPEGYSVSREKKERFSLILESASTNQTSMYLCASSLRGTVYNEQFFGPGTRLTVL.

A few counts support this clonotype. The genes are TRBV18 and TRBJ2-7; tentatively, D is TRBD1 (5 bases). Trimming removed 3 bases at V and 3 bases at J, with 15 bases between. In germline, CDR1 is KGHSH, CDR2 LQKENI. The CDR3 has 15 residues. Here the CDR3 reads CASSPFSRESYEQYF. As DNA, the CDR3 is TGTGCCAGCTCACCCTTTAGCAGGGAAAGCTACGAGCAGTACTTC.

The table lists this clonotype with many counts. This sequence joins TRBV11-2 and TRBJ2-1; unclear D gene. The CDR3 spans 15 residues. Deletions cut 0 bases from V and 9 bases from J, with 15 bases between. Germline assignment: CDR1 SGHAT and CDR2 FQNNGV. CDR3: CASSLDRANLGEQFF. The CDR3 DNA is TGTGCCAGCAGCTTAGATAGGGCCAACCTGGGTGAGCAGTTCTTC.

The chain has TRBV12-3 or TRBV12-4 and TRBJ2-1, with D possibly called TRBD1 or TRBD2 (5 bases each). V was clipped by 7 bases and J by 7 bases, with 11 bases between them. The CDR3 length is 12 residues. CDR3 sequence: CASMRGQNEQFF. Here the CDR3 DNA reads TGTGCCAGCATGAGGGGTCAAAATGAGCAGTTCTTC.

The chain couples TRBV4-2 to TRBJ2-7, with 12 nucleotides matching TRBD1. The CDR3 runs to 15 residues. The V and J ends lost 0 bases and 5 bases, in that order; junction bases with no gene match: 2. Looked up from germline, CDR1 is LGHNA and CDR2 is YNFKEQ. The chain's CDR3 is CASSQEGQGAHEQYF. The CDR3 DNA reads as TGTGCCAGCAGCCAAGAGGGACAGGGGGCCCACGAGCAGTACTTC.

In its sample, this clonotype was seen a few times. This chain joins TRBV6-2 or TRBV6-3 and TRBJ2-5; D is unclear. The germline V gene encodes CDR1 MNHEY and CDR2 SVGEGT. V was clipped by 2 bases and J by 4 bases, with 8 bases between them. This CDR3 comprises 13 residues. Here the CDR3 DNA reads TGTGCCAGCAGTTACCGGCCAGGAGAGACCCAGTACTTC. The encoded protein is CASSYRPGETQYF.